These 4 T cell receptor beta chains originate from one sample sequenced in a study of OX40 agonist ivuxolimab in advanced cancers. Clones were read by immunoSEQ multiplex PCR, and TCRdb kept only the in-frame ones, dropping some. The table records tens of thousands of clones, around 90% of them present only once. The specimen comprised CD4+ or CD8+ T cells sorted from blood, sampled in a trial of the OX40 agonist ivuxolimab. Every receptor here comes from an adult with an advanced solid tumor such as melanoma, head and neck, liver or kidney cancer.

The gene calls are TRBV4-3 and TRBJ2-2; 9 nucleotides agree with TRBD1. The V gene's germline CDR1 is LGHNA and CDR2 YSLEER. This CDR3 is 20 amino acids long. V shed 0 bases and J 4 bases; nucleotides not matched to a gene: 15. The CDR3 spells CASSQDLGAAGTGRTGELFF. The CDR3 nucleotides read TGCGCCAGCAGCCAAGATCTTGGTGCCGCCGGGACAGGGCGCACCGGGGAGCTGTTTTTT.

In this sample, this clone turned up once. The chain carries TRBV7-2 and TRBJ1-6; D gene ambiguous. Germline values: CDR1 SGHTA, CDR2 FQGNSA. The V end was cut by 2 bases, the J end by 8 bases, with 7 bases between. The CDR3 has 13 residues. The CDR3 reads CASSLPPDSPLHF. CDR3 DNA: TGTGCCAGCAGCTTACCACCAGATTCACCCCTCCACTTT.

This chain joins TRBV19 and TRBJ1-6; 10 nucleotides match TRBD1. From germline, CDR1 is LNHDA and CDR2 SQIVND (reference sequence). The V and J ends lost 5 bases and 8 bases, in that order; junction bases with no gene match: 0. CDR3 length: 13 amino acids. CDR3 in DNA: TGTGCCAGTAGTGGGACAGGGGATTCACCCCTCCACTTT. Protein: CASSGTGDSPLHF.

This chain connects TRBV6-6 to TRBJ2-7; D may correspond to TRBD1 or TRBD2 (9 bases each). The CDR3 loop spans 16 amino acids. Germline lookup yields CDR1 MNHNY and CDR2 SVGAGI (reference sequence). Trimming left V 6 bases short and J 6 bases short, with 24 bases between. The CDR3 bases are TGTGCCAGCAGACGTGACAGGGGGGCGGGAGGGTCCGAGCAGTACTTC. It encodes CASRRDRGAGGSEQYF.